This paragraph covers one T cell receptor beta chain sequence. The data are from a study of CD4+ T cells in melanoma. Method: immunoSEQ multiplex PCR; TCRdb's copy keeps in-frame clones and lacks some. The table records around 110,000 clones, roughly 90% of them present only once. CDR1 LNHDA and CDR2 SQIVND come from the germline V gene (reference sequence). This CDR3 is 14 amino acids long. The V end lost 3 bases, the J end lost 4 bases, and 13 bases lay between the germline ends. The sequencing sample was made of peripheral blood. The V gene is TRBV19, the J gene TRBJ2-7, with D tentatively TRBD1 (6 bases). The clonotype comes from a human donor with melanoma. In DNA form, the CDR3 reads TGTGCCAGTAGTATCTCGGACAGTCTATACGAGCAGTACTTC. Amino acid sequence: CASSISDSLYEQYF.